Listed below are T cell receptor beta chains from one sample, sequenced in a study of blood T cell repertoires in COVID-19. Clones were read by immunoSEQ multiplex PCR, and TCRdb kept only the in-frame ones, dropping some. Here the sample spans about 38,000 clones, around four fifths being singletons. Sequencing used peripheral blood. The receptors were sampled from a man aged 45-60 years with active COVID-19. Each CDR3 is given with its conserved first and last residue. D genes are given only for firm matches. Clone size appears in some rows only: once, few, many, or a class for an expanded clone.

CDR3aa	CDR3nt	v_gene	j_gene	d_gene	abundance
CASSPRGGGYYEQYF	TGCGCCAGCAGCCCCCGAGGGGGGGGCTATTACGAGCAGTACTTC	TRBV4-3	TRBJ2-7	-	-
CASSPRGFKRGFYEQYF	TGTGCCAGCAGCCCCCGAGGGTTCAAGCGGGGCTTCTACGAGCAGTACTTC	TRBV7-9	TRBJ2-7	TRBD2	-
CASTQLPGQGNSPLHF	TGTGCCAGTACTCAACTACCTGGACAGGGGAATTCACCCCTCCACTTT	TRBV19	TRBJ1-6	TRBD1	-
CASSQGGTGELFF	TGTGCCAGCAGCCAGGGGGGCACCGGGGAGCTGTTTTTT	TRBV28	TRBJ2-2	-	once
CASSPSVRGYGYTF	TGTGCCAGTAGTCCCTCGGTTCGCGGCTATGGCTACACCTTC	TRBV19	TRBJ1-2	-	once
CASSPVGGSDNEKLFF	TGCGCCAGCAGCCCCGTGGGAGGTTCGGATAATGAAAAACTGTTTTTT	TRBV5-1	TRBJ1-4	-	-
CASSYASGGTTGELFF	TGTGCCAGCAGTTACGCTAGCGGGGGCACTACCGGGGAGCTGTTTTTT	TRBV6-2/TRBV6-3	TRBJ2-2	TRBD2	-
CASSYSGGLSNQPQHF	TGTGCCAGCAGTTACTCCGGGGGGCTTAGCAATCAGCCCCAGCATTTT	TRBV6-2/TRBV6-3	TRBJ1-5	-	-
CASSLTRQDSYTF	TGTGCCAGCAGCCTTACCAGACAGGATTCCTACACCTTC	TRBV7-2	TRBJ1-2	-	-
CSVDRGSYYNEQFF	TGCAGCGTGGACAGAGGGAGTTACTACAATGAGCAGTTCTTC	TRBV29-1	TRBJ2-1	-	-
CASSPPQAYQETQYF	TGTGCCAGCTCACCACCACAGGCTTACCAAGAGACCCAGTACTTC	TRBV18	TRBJ2-5	-	-
CASSALSSYNSPLHF	TGTGCCAGCAGCGCTCTGAGCTCCTATAATTCACCCCTCCACTTT	TRBV5-4	TRBJ1-6	-	once
CASSTVTGSYGYTF	TGTGCCAGCAGTACCGTTACAGGTAGTTATGGCTACACCTTC	TRBV2	TRBJ1-2	-	-
CASSRGQAYEQYF	TGTGCCAGTAGTAGGGGACAGGCCTACGAGCAGTACTTC	TRBV19	TRBJ2-7	TRBD1	-
CASSQDPRLYTGELFF	TGCGCCAGCAGCCAAGACCCCAGACTTTACACCGGGGAGCTGTTTTTT	TRBV4-1	TRBJ2-2	-	-
CASSFWGGSYNEQFF	TGTGCCAGCAGCTTCTGGGGAGGGTCCTACAATGAGCAGTTCTTC	TRBV5-4	TRBJ2-1	TRBD2	few
CASSPRTSGGRDTQYF	TGTGCCAGCAGTCCTCGGACTAGCGGGGGTAGAGATACGCAGTATTTT	TRBV6-4	TRBJ2-3	TRBD2	-
CASSAPGQSTYEQYF	TGTGCCAGCAGCGCACCGGGACAGTCGACCTACGAGCAGTACTTC	TRBV27	TRBJ2-7	TRBD1	-
CSVGGGNSYEQYF	TGCAGCGTTGGCGGGGGCAACTCCTACGAGCAGTACTTC	TRBV29-1	TRBJ2-7	-	-
CASSYILGGATEAFF	TGTGCCAGCAGCTACATCCTCGGGGGGGCCACTGAAGCTTTCTTT	TRBV9	TRBJ1-1	-	-
CASSLTQGYEQYF	TGTGCCAGCAGTTTAACACAGGGCTACGAGCAGTACTTC	TRBV12-3/TRBV12-4	TRBJ2-7	-	-
CASSQPGQGIYGYTF	TGTGCCAGCAGCCAACCGGGACAGGGTATATATGGCTACACCTTC	TRBV6-2/TRBV6-3	TRBJ1-2	TRBD1	few
CASSSSPRRLSGNTIYF	TGTGCCAGCAGCTCTAGTCCCCGGAGACTCTCTGGAAACACCATATATTTT	TRBV7-8	TRBJ1-3	-	few
CASRGSKGAGELFF	TGTGCCAGCAGAGGGAGTAAGGGGGCCGGGGAGCTGTTTTTT	TRBV6-5	TRBJ2-2	-	-
CASSYRGQRNTEAFF	TGCGCCAGCAGCTATAGGGGGCAGAGGAACACTGAAGCTTTCTTT	TRBV5-1	TRBJ1-1	TRBD1	-
CASSLEEGANTEAFF	TGCGCCAGCAGCTTGGAGGAGGGGGCAAACACTGAAGCTTTCTTT	TRBV5-1	TRBJ1-1	TRBD1	-
CASSSAYRGLEAFF	TGTGCCAGCAGCTCGGCATACAGGGGGCTCGAAGCTTTCTTT	TRBV13	TRBJ1-1	TRBD1	-
CASSAGTGSNEQYF	TGTGCCAGCAGTGCCGGGACAGGGTCTAACGAGCAGTACTTC	TRBV28	TRBJ2-7	TRBD1	-
CASSRGREVSGYTF	TGTGCCAGCAGTAGGGGGCGCGAGGTCTCTGGCTACACCTTC	TRBV27	TRBJ1-2	TRBD1	-
CASSESGWDTIYF	TGTGCCAGCAGTGAATCGGGGTGGGACACCATATATTTT	TRBV25-1	TRBJ1-3	-	-
CASSIAGTGTPLHF	TGTGCCAGTAGTATCGCCGGGACAGGTACACCCCTCCACTTT	TRBV19	TRBJ1-6	TRBD1	-
CASSDPYSQGLSYGYTF	TGTGCCAGCAGTGATCCCTACTCCCAGGGTCTAAGCTATGGCTACACCTTC	TRBV6-1	TRBJ1-2	-	-
CASKPLANQPQHF	TGTGCCAGTAAACCCCTAGCCAATCAGCCCCAGCATTTT	TRBV19	TRBJ1-5	-	-
CASSPLGQGDSPLHF	TGTGCCAGCAGCCCGCTGGGACAGGGGGATTCACCCCTCCACTTT	TRBV27	TRBJ1-6	TRBD1	few
CASSFGTGLARDTQYF	TGTGCCAGCAGCTTCGGTACGGGACTAGCACGAGATACGCAGTATTTT	TRBV5-6	TRBJ2-3	TRBD2	few
CASSNAGQGSNQPQHF	TGTGCCAGTAGTAACGCGGGACAGGGGAGCAATCAGCCCCAGCATTTT	TRBV19	TRBJ1-5	TRBD1	-
CASSQGQQGRETQYF	TGTGCCAGCAGCCAAGGTCAACAGGGGAGAGAGACCCAGTACTTC	TRBV3-1/TRBV3-2	TRBJ2-5	TRBD1	-